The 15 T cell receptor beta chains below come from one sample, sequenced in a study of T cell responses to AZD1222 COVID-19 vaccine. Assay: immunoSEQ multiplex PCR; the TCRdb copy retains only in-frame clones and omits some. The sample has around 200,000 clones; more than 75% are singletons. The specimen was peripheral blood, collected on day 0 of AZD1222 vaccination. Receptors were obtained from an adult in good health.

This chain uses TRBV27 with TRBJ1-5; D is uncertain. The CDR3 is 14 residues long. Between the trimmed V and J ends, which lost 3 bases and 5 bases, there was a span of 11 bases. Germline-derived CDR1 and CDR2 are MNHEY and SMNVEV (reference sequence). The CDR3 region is CASSLTQTYQPQHF. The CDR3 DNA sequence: TGTGCCAGCAGTTTGACACAGACTTATCAGCCCCAGCATTTT.

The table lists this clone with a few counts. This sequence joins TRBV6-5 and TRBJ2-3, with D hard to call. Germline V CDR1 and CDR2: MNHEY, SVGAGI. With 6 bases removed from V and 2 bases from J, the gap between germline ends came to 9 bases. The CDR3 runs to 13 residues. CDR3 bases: TGTGCCAGCAGAGCCTCGAACACAGATACGCAGTATTTT. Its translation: CASRASNTDTQYF.

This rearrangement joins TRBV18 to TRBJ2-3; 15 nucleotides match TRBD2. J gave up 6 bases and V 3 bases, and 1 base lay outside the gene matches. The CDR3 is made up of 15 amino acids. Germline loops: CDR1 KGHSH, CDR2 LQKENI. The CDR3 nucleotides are TGTGCCAGCTCACCCGGGACTAGCGGGAGGGATACGCAGTATTTT. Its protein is CASSPGTSGRDTQYF.

The chain's CDR3 is CASGPHVGGTEAFF. The CDR3 nucleotides are TGTGCTAGTGGTCCGCATGTAGGGGGCACTGAAGCTTTCTTT. The V gene is TRBV12-5, the J gene TRBJ1-1; D is perhaps TRBD1 (6 bases). V lost 5 bases and J lost 4, with 14 bases in between. There are 14 residues in the CDR3. In germline, CDR1 is LGHNT, CDR2 FRNRAP.

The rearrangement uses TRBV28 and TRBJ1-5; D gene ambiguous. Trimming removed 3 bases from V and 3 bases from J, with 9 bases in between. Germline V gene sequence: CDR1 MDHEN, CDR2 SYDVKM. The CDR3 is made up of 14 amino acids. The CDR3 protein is CASSLGRNNQPQHF. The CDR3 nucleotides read TGTGCCAGCAGTTTGGGTCGGAACAATCAGCCCCAGCATTTT.

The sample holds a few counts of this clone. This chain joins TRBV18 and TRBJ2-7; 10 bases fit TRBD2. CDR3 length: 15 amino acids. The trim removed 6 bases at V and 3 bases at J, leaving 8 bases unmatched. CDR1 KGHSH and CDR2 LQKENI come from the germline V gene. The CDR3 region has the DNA TGTGCCAGCTCGGAGAGCGGGAGGGTTGTCTACGAGCAGTACTTC. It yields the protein CASSESGRVVYEQYF.

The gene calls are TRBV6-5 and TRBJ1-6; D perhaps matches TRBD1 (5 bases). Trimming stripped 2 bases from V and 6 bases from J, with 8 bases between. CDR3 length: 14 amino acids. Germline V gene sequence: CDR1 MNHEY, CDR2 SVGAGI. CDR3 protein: CASSYAGFNSPLHF. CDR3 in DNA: TGTGCCAGCAGTTACGCAGGGTTTAATTCACCCCTCCACTTT.

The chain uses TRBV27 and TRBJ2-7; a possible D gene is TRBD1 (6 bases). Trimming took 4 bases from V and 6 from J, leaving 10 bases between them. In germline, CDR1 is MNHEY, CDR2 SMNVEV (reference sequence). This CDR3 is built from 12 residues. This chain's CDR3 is CASSSGQREQYF. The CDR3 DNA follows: TGTGCCAGCAGTTCGGGACAACGCGAGCAGTACTTC.

CDR3 sequence (DNA): TGTGCCAGTAGTCCGACAGGGGGCGCTTCGAGACGGTACTTC. This gives the protein CASSPTGGASRRYF. V usage is TRBV19 and J usage is TRBJ2-7, with 10 bases aligning to TRBD1. The CDR3 length is 14 residues. J gave up 12 bases and V 5 bases, and 13 bases lay outside the gene matches. Germline values: CDR1 LNHDA, CDR2 SQIVND (reference sequence).

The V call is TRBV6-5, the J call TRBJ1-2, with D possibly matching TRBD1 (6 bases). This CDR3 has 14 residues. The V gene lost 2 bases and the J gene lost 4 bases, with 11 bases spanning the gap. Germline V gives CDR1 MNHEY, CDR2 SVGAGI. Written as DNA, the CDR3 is TGTGCCAGCAGTTACGCGGGGGGCAGCTATGGCTACACCTTC. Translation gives CASSYAGGSYGYTF.

The DNA of the CDR3 is TGTGCCATCAGGGGACAGGGCCGCAATCAGCCCCAGCATTTT. Translated, it gives CAIRGQGRNQPQHF. This rearrangement joins TRBV10-3 to TRBJ1-5; TRBD1 agrees at 9 bases. The germline V gene encodes CDR1 ENHRY and CDR2 SYGVKD. The ends lost 6 bases at V and 2 bases at J; junction bases unmatched: 2. The CDR3 loop spans 14 amino acids.

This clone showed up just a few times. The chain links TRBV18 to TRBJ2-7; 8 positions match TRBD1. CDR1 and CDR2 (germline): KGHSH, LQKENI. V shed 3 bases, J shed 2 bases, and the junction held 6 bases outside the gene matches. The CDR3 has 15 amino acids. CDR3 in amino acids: CASSPKDRGAYEQYF. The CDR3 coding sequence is TGTGCCAGCTCACCGAAAGACAGGGGAGCCTACGAGCAGTACTTC.

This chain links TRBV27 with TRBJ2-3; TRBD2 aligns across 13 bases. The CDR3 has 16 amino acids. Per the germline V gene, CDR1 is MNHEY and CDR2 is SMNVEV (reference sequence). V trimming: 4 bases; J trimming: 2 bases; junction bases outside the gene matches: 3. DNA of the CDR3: TGTGCCAGCAGTTGGACTAGCGGGGGCCACACAGATACGCAGTATTTT. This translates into CASSWTSGGHTDTQYF.

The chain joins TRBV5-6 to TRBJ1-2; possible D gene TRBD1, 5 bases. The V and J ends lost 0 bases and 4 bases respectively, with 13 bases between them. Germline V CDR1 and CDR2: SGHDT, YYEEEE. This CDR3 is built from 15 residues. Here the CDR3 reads CASSLGGRPGYGYTF. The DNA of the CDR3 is TGTGCCAGCAGCTTGGGGGGCAGGCCGGGCTATGGCTACACCTTC.

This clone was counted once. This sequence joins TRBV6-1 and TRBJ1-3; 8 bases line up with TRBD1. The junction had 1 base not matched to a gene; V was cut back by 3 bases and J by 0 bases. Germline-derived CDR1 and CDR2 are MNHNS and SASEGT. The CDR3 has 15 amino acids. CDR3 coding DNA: TGTGCCAGCAGTGATGGGACAGGCTCTGGAAACACCATATATTTT. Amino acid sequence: CASSDGTGSGNTIYF.